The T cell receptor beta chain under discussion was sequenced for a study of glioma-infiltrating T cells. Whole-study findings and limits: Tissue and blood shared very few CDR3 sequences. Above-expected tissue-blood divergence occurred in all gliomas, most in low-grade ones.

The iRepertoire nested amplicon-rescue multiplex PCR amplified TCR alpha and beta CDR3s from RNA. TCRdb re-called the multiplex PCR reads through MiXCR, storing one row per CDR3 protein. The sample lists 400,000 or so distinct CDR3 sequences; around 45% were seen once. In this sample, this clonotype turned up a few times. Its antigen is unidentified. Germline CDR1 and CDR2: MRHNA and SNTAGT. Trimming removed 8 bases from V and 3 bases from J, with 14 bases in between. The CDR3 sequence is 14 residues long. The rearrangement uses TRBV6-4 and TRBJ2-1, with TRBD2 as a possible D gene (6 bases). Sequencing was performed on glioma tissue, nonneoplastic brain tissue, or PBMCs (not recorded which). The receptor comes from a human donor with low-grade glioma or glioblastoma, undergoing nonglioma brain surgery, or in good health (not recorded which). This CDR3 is CASSPGDFYNEQFF. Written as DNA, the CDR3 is TGTGCCAGCTCCCCCGGGGACTTCTACAATGAGCAGTTCTTC.